These 21 T cell receptor beta chains were all obtained from the same sample, sequenced in a study of response to subunit inactivated influenza vaccine. Each CDR3 protein is one row after TCRdb ran MiXCR on the RT-PCR reads. The data show hundreds of thousands of distinct CDR3 sequences, around 13% seen once. The sequenced sample was PBMCs from blood, obtained approximately 15 days before vaccination. These receptors originate from a man between 50 and 59 years old who received an inactivated influenza vaccine.

This clonotype was counted many times. The chain carries TRBV28 and TRBJ2-2; the D gene could be TRBD1 or TRBD2 (5 bases each). The length of the CDR3 is 14 residues. Germline CDR1 and CDR2: MDHEN and SYDVKM. Between the trimmed V and J ends, which lost 6 bases and 5 bases, there was a span of 13 bases. The CDR3 nucleotides are TGTGCCAGCAGGAGGGGAGTTGGTACCGGGGAGCTGTTTTTT. It encodes CASRRGVGTGELFF.

This clonotype was counted a single time. Since the CDR3 does not end with the conserved phenylalanine or tryptophan, this likely comes from a read error. This chain uses TRBV10-3 with TRBJ2-3; TRBD2 agrees at 13 bases. CDR3 length: 14 residues. V was pared by 6 bases and J by 3 bases, with 0 bases of the junction left unmatched. Germline V gene data show CDR1 as ENHRY and CDR2 as SYGVKD. The CDR3 loop is CAIRLAGGTDTQYY. The CDR3 DNA reads TGTGCCATCAGACTAGCGGGGGGGACAGATACGCAGTATTAT.

V usage is TRBV24-1 and J usage is TRBJ1-2; D is ambiguous. V lost 2 bases and J 1 base, leaving 13 bases between the germline ends. Per germline, CDR1 KGHDR and CDR2 SFDVKD. This CDR3 region has 16 residues. CDR3 nucleotide sequence: TGTGCCACCAGTGATTCCGGACGGGAGTATAACTATGGCTACACCTTC. This codes for CATSDSGREYNYGYTF.

This clonotype was counted a few times. V and J are TRBV28 and TRBJ2-7; the match to TRBD1 covers 7 bases. The V segment lost 4 bases and the J segment 0 bases; nucleotides outside the gene matches: 9. CDR3 length: 16 amino acids. CDR1 is MDHEN, CDR2 SYDVKM, per germline. The CDR3 DNA sequence: TGTGCCAGCAGTTCACCTGACAGGGCCTTCTCCTACGAGCAGTACTTC. It codes for CASSSPDRAFSYEQYF.

This clonotype was counted a few times. V usage is TRBV14 and J usage is TRBJ2-6; 7 nucleotides line up with TRBD1. The CDR3 sequence is 17 residues long. Germline loops: CDR1 SGHDN, CDR2 FVKESK. J was trimmed by 0 bases and V by 4 bases; bases with no gene match: 6. The CDR3 DNA is TGTGCCAGCAGCCGGGGACAGACCTACTCTGGGGCCAACGTCCTGACTTTC. Amino acids: CASSRGQTYSGANVLTF.

This clonotype was detected only a few times. The gene calls are TRBV7-9 and TRBJ1-1; D call uncertain. Germline lookup yields CDR1 SEHNR and CDR2 FQNEAQ (reference sequence). The CDR3 contains 13 residues. The V and J ends lost 4 bases and 11 bases respectively, with 17 bases between them. The CDR3 bases are TGTGCCAGCAGCTCAACAGAGGCTCTGAGGGCTTTCTTT. Residues: CASSSTEALRAFF. The full variable domain, rest sourced from reference TRBV7-9 and TRBJ1-1, is DTGVSQNPRHKITKRGQNVTFRCDPISEHNRLYWYRQTLGQGPEFLTYFQNEAQLEKSRLLSDRFSAERPKGSFSTLEIQRTEQGDSAMYLCASSSTEALRAFFGQGTRLTVV.

This chain links TRBV5-6 with TRBJ2-3; 9 bases agree with TRBD2. The CDR3 sequence is 16 residues long. J gave up 3 bases and V 4 bases, and 9 bases lay outside the gene matches. The germline gives CDR1 SGHDT, CDR2 YYEEEE. The CDR3 loop reads CASSLRSGRRTDTQYF. The CDR3 bases are TGTGCCAGCAGCCTGAGAAGCGGGAGGAGGACAGATACGCAGTATTTT.

This clonotype has ten or more counts. The rearrangement links TRBV29-1 to TRBJ2-1; no reliable D call. Trimming took off 4 bases at V and 5 bases at J, with 6 bases between the two ends. CDR3 length: 11 amino acids. Germline assignment: CDR1 SQVTM and CDR2 ANQGSEA. CDR3 nucleotide sequence: TGCAGCGTTGTGAGCGACAATGAGCAGTTCTTC. As protein: CSVVSDNEQFF.

This chain uses TRBV15 with TRBJ1-5; no reliable D call. V shed 3 bases and J shed 5 bases, with 14 bases lying between them. The germline V gene has CDR1 LNHNV and CDR2 YYDKDF (reference sequence). The CDR3 sequence is 15 residues long. The CDR3 spells CATSRGGVTYQPQHF. The CDR3 nucleotides read TGTGCCACCAGCAGGGGCGGGGTAACTTATCAGCCCCAGCATTTT.

There are many counts of this clonotype. The chain couples TRBV29-1 to TRBJ2-3; tentative D call: TRBD1 (6 bases). The V gene's germline CDR1 is SQVTM and CDR2 ANQGSEA. V lost 2 bases to trimming and J lost 1 base, with 10 bases between them. The CDR3 sequence is 14 residues long. The CDR3 spells CSVESPGGTDTQYF. CDR3 coding DNA: TGCAGCGTTGAATCCCCAGGGGGCACAGATACGCAGTATTTT.

At least ten counts were recorded for this clonotype. The genes are TRBV5-1 and TRBJ2-3; perhaps TRBD2 as D (5 bases). Germline V lookup: CDR1 SGHRS, CDR2 YFSETQ. V was pared by 4 bases and J by 5 bases, with 14 bases between. The CDR3 covers 14 residues. The CDR3 DNA reads TGCGCCAGCAGCCAGGTCCCGGGGAGAGATACGCAGTATTTT. Its translation: CASSQVPGRDTQYF.

The chain links TRBV2 to TRBJ2-7, with D possibly TRBD1 on 6 matching bases. The CDR3 spans 15 residues. V lost 3 bases to trimming and J lost 4 bases, with 16 bases between them. CDR1 and CDR2 from the germline V gene are SNHLY and FYNNEI. The DNA for the CDR3 is TGTGCCAGCAGTGACGTATCGGGACAAGATTACGAGCAGTACTTC. Translating it yields CASSDVSGQDYEQYF. The full variable domain, in which reference TRBV2 and TRBJ2-7 provide the parts outside the CDR3, is EPEVTQTPSHQVTQMGQEVILRCVPISNHLYFYWYRQILGQKVEFLVSFYNNEISEKSEIFDDQFSVERPDGSNFTLKIRSTKLEDSAMYFCASSDVSGQDYEQYFGPGTRLTVT.

This clonotype occurred many times. The rearrangement joins TRBV11-2 to TRBJ1-6; D gene ambiguous. The germline gives CDR1 SGHAT, CDR2 FQNNGV. V lost 5 bases and J 14 bases, leaving 16 bases between the germline ends. The CDR3 length is 13 residues. The CDR3 region is CASSARSSRTLHF. CDR3 DNA sequence: TGTGCCAGCAGCGCGAGGAGCTCCCGCACCCTCCACTTT.

This clonotype was counted ten times or more. J is TRBJ2-7 and V is TRBV6-2 or TRBV6-3; 7 bases align to TRBD1. There are 20 residues in the CDR3. Per the germline V gene, CDR1 is MNHEY and CDR2 is SVGEGT. V shed 9 bases, J shed 3 bases, and the junction held 29 bases outside the gene matches. CDR3 in DNA: TGTGCCAGTAGTAAGGCGACCCGACAGGGAGATAAGACCTTTCTCTACGAGCAGTACTTC. This encodes CASSKATRQGDKTFLYEQYF.

This chain links TRBV5-6 with TRBJ2-7, with D uncertain. CDR1 is SGHDT and CDR2 is YYEEEE in the germline V gene. There are 13 residues in the CDR3. V lost 2 bases and J 0 bases, leaving 6 bases between the germline ends. CDR3 residues: CASSFPSSYEQYF. The CDR3 nucleotides read TGTGCCAGCAGCTTCCCTTCCTCCTACGAGCAGTACTTC.

The J gene is TRBJ2-3, the V gene TRBV5-5; 9 positions agree with TRBD2. Germline CDR1 is SGHKS and CDR2 is YYEKEE (reference sequence). Unmatched junction bases numbered 8, after V lost 0 bases and J lost 9 bases. The length of the CDR3 is 15 residues. CDR3 in amino acids: CASSLEGGGAETQYF. CDR3 DNA: TGTGCCAGCAGCTTGGAAGGCGGGGGGGCGGAGACGCAGTATTTT.

A few counts support this clonotype. This chain joins TRBV27 and TRBJ2-7; tentatively, D is TRBD2 (6 bases). Trimming removed 3 bases from V and 6 bases from J, with 15 bases in between. Germline CDR1 reads MNHEY; CDR2 reads SMNVEV (reference sequence). The CDR3 sequence is 14 residues long. CDR3 residues: CASSFEGRWSEQYF. CDR3 in DNA: TGTGCCAGCAGTTTTGAGGGGAGGTGGTCCGAGCAGTACTTC.

This clonotype came up a few times. The V and J genes are TRBV7-2 and TRBJ2-1; D perhaps matches TRBD2 (6 bases). The CDR3 consists of 16 residues. V dropped 1 base and J dropped 4 bases, with 14 bases sitting between them. Germline CDR1 and CDR2: SGHTA and FQGNSA. The CDR3 region is CASSLEAPSAYNEQFF. Written as DNA, the CDR3 is TGTGCCAGCAGCTTAGAGGCGCCTAGCGCATACAATGAGCAGTTCTTC.

This clonotype came up a few times. For the CDR3, the DNA is TGTGCCAGCAGTTCCGCTAGCACTGTCACTAGCACAGATACGCAGTATTTT. It yields the protein CASSSASTVTSTDTQYF. V is TRBV6-5 and J is TRBJ2-3; the D gene is possibly TRBD2 (5 bases). The V and J ends lost 4 bases and 0 bases respectively, with 17 bases between them. The germline gives CDR1 MNHEY, CDR2 SVGAGI. The CDR3 has 17 residues.

This clonotype has just a few counts. This rearrangement joins TRBV29-1 to TRBJ2-5; maybe TRBD2 (5 bases). The V gene lost 4 bases and the J gene lost 2 bases, with 8 bases spanning the gap. CDR1 SQVTM and CDR2 ANQGSEA come from the germline V gene. This CDR3 contains 12 residues. For the CDR3, the DNA is TGCAGCGTTGGAGGGCCACAAGAGACCCAGTACTTC. It yields the protein CSVGGPQETQYF.

The chain joins TRBV6-1 to TRBJ2-2, with 7 bases identical to TRBD2. Looked up from germline, CDR1 is MNHNS and CDR2 is SASEGT. V trimming: 6 bases; J trimming: 2 bases; junction bases outside the gene matches: 12. This CDR3 is 17 amino acids long. As DNA, the CDR3 is TGTGCCAGCAGCCTCCTTTCTTGGGGGGGTAACACCGGGGAGCTGTTTTTT. It specifies CASSLLSWGGNTGELFF.